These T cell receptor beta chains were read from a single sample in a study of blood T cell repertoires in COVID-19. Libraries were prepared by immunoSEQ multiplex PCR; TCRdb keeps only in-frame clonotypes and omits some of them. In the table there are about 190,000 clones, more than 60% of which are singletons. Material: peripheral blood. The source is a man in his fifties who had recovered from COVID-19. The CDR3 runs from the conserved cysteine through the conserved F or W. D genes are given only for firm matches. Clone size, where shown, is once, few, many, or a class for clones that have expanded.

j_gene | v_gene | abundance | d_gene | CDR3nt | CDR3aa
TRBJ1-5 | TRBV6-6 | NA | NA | TGTGCCAGCAGTTACGCAGTTACTCAGCCCCAGCATTTT | CASSYAVTQPQHF
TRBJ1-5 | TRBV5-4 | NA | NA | TGTGCCAGCAGCTTTAACAGGGAGGGTCAGCCCCAGCATTTT | CASSFNREGQPQHF
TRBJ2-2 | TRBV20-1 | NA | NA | TGCAGTGCTAGTTTTTTAGGGGCGAGGTACACCGGGGAGCTGTTTTTT | CSASFLGARYTGELFF
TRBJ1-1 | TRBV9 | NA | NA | TGTGCCAGCAGCGTAGGCGGGGGCGGCGAGTACACTGAAGCTTTCTTT | CASSVGGGGEYTEAFF
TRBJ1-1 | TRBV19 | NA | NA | TGTGCCAGTAGTGGCGGGACGGTGAACACTGAAGCTTTCTTT | CASSGGTVNTEAFF
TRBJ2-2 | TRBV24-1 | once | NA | TGTGCCACCAGTGACCCAGGGCGTCAAGGGGAGCTGTTTTTT | CATSDPGRQGELFF
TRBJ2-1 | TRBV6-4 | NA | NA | TGTGCCAGCAGTGTTGACAGCCCAAGTCCGAATGAGCAGTTCTTC | CASSVDSPSPNEQFF
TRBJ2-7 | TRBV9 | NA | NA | TGTGCCAGCAGCGTAGAGAGCGGCTTGCAGTACTTC | CASSVESGLQYF
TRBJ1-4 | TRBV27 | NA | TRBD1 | TGTGCCAGCAGGACCGACAGGGGAGCGAATGAAAAACTGTTTTTT | CASRTDRGANEKLFF
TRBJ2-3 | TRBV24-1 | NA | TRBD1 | TGTGCCACCAGTGATTCAACCGGGACAGGGGGCATTAATACGCAGTATTTT | CATSDSTGTGGINTQYF
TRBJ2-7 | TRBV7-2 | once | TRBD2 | TGTGCCAGCAGCTTAGTAGCGGGAGGCCTCTACGAGCAGTACTTC | CASSLVAGGLYEQYF
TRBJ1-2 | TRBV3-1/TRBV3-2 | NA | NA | TGTGCCAGCAGCCTCTACAAGGGAGATGGCTACACCTTC | CASSLYKGDGYTF
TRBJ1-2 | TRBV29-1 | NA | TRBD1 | TGCAGCGTTATGGGACAGGGCTATGGCTACACCTTC | CSVMGQGYGYTF
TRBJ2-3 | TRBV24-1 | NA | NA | TGTGCCACTGAGGGCGGGGAGGCAGATACGCAGTATTTT | CATEGGEADTQYF
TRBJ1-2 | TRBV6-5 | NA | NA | TGTGCCAGCAAGACCGAGGGGGGGTATGGCTACACCTTC | CASKTEGGYGYTF
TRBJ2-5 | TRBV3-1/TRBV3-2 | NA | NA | TGTGCCAGCAGCCAAGTCGGCCCGGCGGTGGTCGAGACCCAGTACTTC | CASSQVGPAVVETQYF
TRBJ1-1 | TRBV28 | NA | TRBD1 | TGTGCCAGTCGTAGGACAGGGTTCGAATTCTTT | CASRRTGFEFF